What follows describes a single T cell receptor (beta chain). Antigen specificity is unknown. The CDR3 has 13 residues. CDR1 is SGHTA and CDR2 is FQGNSA in the germline V gene. V was cut by 1 base and J by 5 bases, with 8 bases left in between. This entry comes from a study of cytomegalovirus exposure and HLA in healthy donors. Study results and caveats: Further analysis was carried out later, and it showed several of the most significant clusters appearing linked to common viral pathogens.

Amplification used 60 Vbeta primers and 13 Jbeta primers. Sequencing used immunoSEQ multiplex PCR; TCRdb keeps in-frame clones, though not all of them. The data contain 150,000 to 200,000 clones, around 87% of them singletons. The chain links TRBV7-2 to TRBJ2-5, with D hard to call. This receptor was taken from a young woman in good health and CMV-seronegative. Input material: PBMCs. The CDR3 sequence is CASSLGQLETQYF. CDR3 coding DNA: TGTGCCAGCAGCTTAGGGCAGTTGGAGACCCAGTACTTC.